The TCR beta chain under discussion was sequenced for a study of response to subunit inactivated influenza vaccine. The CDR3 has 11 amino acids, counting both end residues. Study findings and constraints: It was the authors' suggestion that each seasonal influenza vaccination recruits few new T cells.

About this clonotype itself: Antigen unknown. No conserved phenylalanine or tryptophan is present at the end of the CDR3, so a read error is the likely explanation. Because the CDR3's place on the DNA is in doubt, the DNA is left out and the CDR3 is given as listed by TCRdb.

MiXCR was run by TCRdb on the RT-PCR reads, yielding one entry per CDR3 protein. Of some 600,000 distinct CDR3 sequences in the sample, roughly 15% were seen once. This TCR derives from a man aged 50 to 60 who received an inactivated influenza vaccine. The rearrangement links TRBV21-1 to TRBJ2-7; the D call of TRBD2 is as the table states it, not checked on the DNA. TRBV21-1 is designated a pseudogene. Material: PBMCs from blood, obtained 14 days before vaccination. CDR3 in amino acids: CASSKAGSGRA.